The 19 T cell receptor beta chains reported below all come from one sample, sequenced in a study of brain T cells in children with intractable seizures. Method: immunoSEQ multiplex PCR; TCRdb's copy keeps in-frame clones and lacks some. The sample comprises about 40,000 clones, 80% to 95% of which are singletons, and 6.3% rests with the top ten. Sequencing was performed on peripheral blood, taken at surgery. The receptors shown here come from a girl aged 2-15 years with tuberous sclerosis and intractable seizures.

The rearrangement uses TRBV9 and TRBJ1-2; 7 nucleotides align to TRBD1. V shed 2 bases and J 3 bases; nucleotides not matched to a gene: 7. Germline CDR1 reads SGDLS; CDR2 reads YYNGEE. This CDR3 has 15 residues. As DNA, the CDR3 is TGTGCCAGCAGCGTTAATATCGGACAGGACTATGGCTACACCTTC. It encodes CASSVNIGQDYGYTF.

V usage is TRBV7-6 and J usage is TRBJ2-7; 8 bases agree with TRBD1. Germline values: CDR1 SGHVS, CDR2 FNYEAQ. The CDR3 length is 15 residues. The junction had 8 bases not matched to a gene; V was cut back by 2 bases and J by 5 bases. The CDR3 DNA sequence: TGTGCCAGCAGCTTATTTTCAGGACAGGGAAACGAGCAGTACTTC. Protein product: CASSLFSGQGNEQYF.

The chain couples TRBV7-2 to TRBJ2-3; 10 nucleotides line up with TRBD2. Germline trimming cut 5 bases from V and 3 bases from J; bases unmatched to any gene: 2. The CDR3 is 14 amino acids. In germline, CDR1 is SGHTA, CDR2 FQGNSA. CDR3 residues: CASSQLAGTDTQYF. The CDR3 DNA sequence: TGTGCCAGCAGCCAACTAGCGGGGACAGATACGCAGTATTTT.

The chain joins TRBV5-6 to TRBJ2-2, with D unresolved. Trimming took 4 bases from V and 3 from J, leaving 1 base between them. The CDR3 length is 11 residues. In germline, CDR1 is SGHDT, CDR2 YYEEEE. The DNA of the CDR3 is TGTGCCAGCAGCCACACCGGGGAGCTGTTTTTT. The encoded protein is CASSHTGELFF. Filled out from reference TRBV5-6 and TRBJ2-2, the complete variable domain reads DAGVTQSPTHLIKTRGQQVTLRCSPKSGHDTVSWYQQALGQGPQFIFQYYEEEERQRGNFPDRFSGHQFPNYSSELNVNALLLGDSALYLCASSHTGELFFGEGSRLTVL.

The chain couples TRBV7-9 to TRBJ1-2, with TRBD1 identical over 7 bases. This CDR3 has 14 residues. Germline CDR1 and CDR2: SEHNR and FQNEAQ (reference sequence). Trimming removed 5 bases from V and 6 bases from J; junction bases left unmatched: 9. The CDR3 DNA reads as TGTGCCAGCAGCCCTTCAGGGGGGAAAAATGGCTACACCTTC. Its translation is CASSPSGGKNGYTF.

This clone was seen a handful of times. This rearrangement joins TRBV27 to TRBJ1-1, with 8 bases matching TRBD1. The junction had 9 bases not matched to a gene; V was cut back by 6 bases and J by 6 bases. The CDR3 runs to 14 residues. The germline CDR1 and CDR2 sequences are MNHEY and SMNVEV (reference sequence). DNA of the CDR3: TGTGCCAGCAGGCTTCAGGGGGCTGTGGCTGAAGCTTTCTTT. Its protein is CASRLQGAVAEAFF.

This chain joins TRBV5-1 and TRBJ2-1, with D uncertain. In germline, CDR1 is SGHRS, CDR2 YFSETQ. The CDR3 sequence is 15 residues long. The V and J ends lost 2 bases and 8 bases respectively, with 17 bases between them. CDR3 region: CASSLVGYPTDEQFF. The CDR3 coding sequence is TGCGCCAGCAGCTTAGTGGGGTACCCCACGGATGAGCAGTTCTTC.

The rearrangement links TRBV3-1 (or the pseudogene TRBV3-2) to TRBJ1-4, with TRBD1 matching 10 bases. This CDR3 spans 14 amino acids. J was trimmed by 11 bases and V by 6 bases; bases with no gene match: 9. Germline V gene lookup returns CDR1 LGHDT and CDR2 YNNKEL (reference sequence). CDR3: CASRDRGAFEKLFF. CDR3 nucleotides: TGTGCCAGCAGGGACAGGGGGGCTTTTGAGAAACTGTTTTTT.

The CDR3 DNA reads TGTGCCAGTAGTGCGAAGGACAGGGTTCGGAACACCGGGGAGCTGTTTTTT. Translated: CASSAKDRVRNTGELFF. V is TRBV19 and J is TRBJ2-2; 8 bases fit TRBD1. The V and J ends lost 5 bases and 1 base, in that order; junction bases with no gene match: 9. CDR3 size: 17 residues. Germline assignment: CDR1 LNHDA and CDR2 SQIVND (reference sequence).

This chain uses TRBV4-1 with TRBJ2-7; 14 bases are shared with TRBD2. The CDR3 spans 17 residues. Trimming at V came to 1 base and at J to 0 bases, leaving 2 bases not matched to a gene. Germline V gene sequence: CDR1 MGHRA, CDR2 YSYEKL. This CDR3 is CASSQGLAGGPSYEQYF. CDR3 in DNA: TGCGCCAGCAGCCAAGGACTAGCGGGGGGGCCCTCCTACGAGCAGTACTTC.

This clone has only one observation. V gene TRBV19 combines with J gene TRBJ1-4; possibly TRBD1 for D (5 bases). Trimming shortened V by 5 bases and J by 13 bases, and 17 bases separated the two germline ends. The CDR3 is made up of 13 amino acids. Germline values: CDR1 LNHDA, CDR2 SQIVND (reference sequence). CDR3 amino acids: CASSLARVPILFF. The CDR3 bases are TGTGCCAGTAGTTTAGCCAGGGTACCCATACTGTTTTTT.

The genes are TRBV15 and TRBJ2-7, with 10 nucleotides matching TRBD1. Trimming removed 3 bases from V and 0 bases from J; junction bases left unmatched: 5. This CDR3 has 16 residues. Germline V gives CDR1 LNHNV, CDR2 YYDKDF (reference sequence). The CDR3 here is CATSSPGQGSSYEQYF. Here the CDR3 DNA reads TGTGCCACCAGCAGCCCGGGACAGGGGAGCTCCTACGAGCAGTACTTC.

V gene TRBV21-1 combines with J gene TRBJ2-7. TRBV21-1 corresponds to a pseudogene. CDR3 length equals 13 residues. The CDR3 bases are TGTGCCAGCAGCAAAGAGGTGCAAGACGAGCAGTACGTC. Protein sequence: CASSKEVQDEQYV.

The chain couples TRBV6-5 to TRBJ1-3, with D perhaps TRBD1 (6 bases). Germline V lookup: CDR1 MNHEY, CDR2 SVGAGI. The CDR3 has 14 amino acids. Trimming took off 7 bases at V and 5 bases at J, with 15 bases between the two ends. The CDR3, as DNA: TGTGCCAGCACCCTCCGGGGGGCGAGAAACACCATATATTTT. Residues: CASTLRGARNTIYF.

The V gene is TRBV19, the J gene TRBJ1-5; D gene uncertain. Trimming removed 6 bases at V and 3 bases at J, with 12 bases between. The germline V gene has CDR1 LNHDA and CDR2 SQIVND (reference sequence). CDR3 length: 14 residues. The CDR3 DNA reads TGTGCCAGTAGGCCAGACATGAACAATCAGCCCCAGCATTTT. This encodes CASRPDMNNQPQHF.

The chain joins TRBV5-1 to TRBJ2-1, with D possibly TRBD1 on 5 matching bases. V was shortened by 7 bases and J by 5 bases, with 16 bases between the two germline ends. The CDR3 is made up of 14 amino acids. Germline V gene lookup returns CDR1 SGHRS and CDR2 YFSETQ. The CDR3 bases are TGCGCCAGCTCAACCCAGGGTTCGGACAATGAGCAGTTCTTC. The encoded protein is CASSTQGSDNEQFF.

The genes are TRBV4-1 and TRBJ2-1; 12 bases match TRBD2. The CDR3 extends over 17 amino acids. Germline CDR1 is MGHRA and CDR2 is YSYEKL. After removal of 0 bases from V and 4 bases from J, the junction contained 4 bases not matched to a gene. CDR3 DNA sequence: TGCGCCAGCAGCCAAGATCTAGCGGGGGGGCCATACAATGAGCAGTTCTTC. This encodes CASSQDLAGGPYNEQFF.

J is TRBJ2-3 and V is TRBV2; TRBD2 might be the D (6 bases). The length of the CDR3 is 15 residues. Germline CDR1 and CDR2: SNHLY and FYNNEI. V was pared by 8 bases and J by 0 bases, with 15 bases between. CDR3 region: CASGGTGVSTDTQYF. Here the CDR3 DNA reads TGTGCCAGCGGAGGAACGGGGGTGAGCACAGATACGCAGTATTTT.

V and J are TRBV7-9 and TRBJ1-5; a possible D gene is TRBD1 (6 bases). Deletions cut 1 base from V and 5 bases from J, with 21 bases between. Germline assignment: CDR1 SEHNR and CDR2 FQNEAQ (reference sequence). The CDR3 sequence is 18 residues long. In DNA form, the CDR3 reads TGTGCCAGCAGCTTAGGTGATGGAAGCCGGGACACAGATCAGCCCCAGCATTTT. Its protein is CASSLGDGSRDTDQPQHF.